This is a list of T cell receptor beta chains from one sample in a study of T cells in narcolepsy. Profiling relied on immunoSEQ multiplex PCR, and the TCRdb table lists in-frame clones only, not all of them. The sample holds some 13,000 clones, roughly 91% seen once. The sample consisted of CD45RA- memory CD4+ T cells from PBMCs. These receptors came from a human donor with narcolepsy. CDR3s include the opening cysteine and the closing phenylalanine or tryptophan. A D gene is named only where the DNA matches it firmly. A row's size may be missing; if present it is once, few, many or a size class.

d_call,clone_size,j_call,v_call,cdr3_nt,cdr3_aa
TRBD2,NA,TRBJ2-7,TRBV6-5,TGTGCCAGCAGTTACGGTAGCGGGAGAGGTTACGAGCAGTACTTC,CASSYGSGRGYEQYF
NA,NA,TRBJ2-6,TRBV19,TGTGCCAGTAGTATAGACCAACAGGGCTCCAGCTCTGGGGCCAACGTCCTGACTTTC,CASSIDQQGSSSGANVLTF
NA,NA,TRBJ2-2,TRBV18,TGTGCCAGCTCCCAACGGGAGAGAAGCACCTCCAACACCGGGGAGCTATTTTTT,CASSQRERSTSNTGELFF
TRBD2,NA,TRBJ2-1,TRBV2,TGTGCCAGCAGTGTTTCCCCGGGACTACAGACCTACAATGAGCAGTTCTTC,CASSVSPGLQTYNEQFF
TRBD1,NA,TRBJ2-3,TRBV9,TGTGCCAGCAGCGCCCGGGACAGGGGGCCTCCTAGCGATACGCAGTATTTT,CASSARDRGPPSDTQYF
NA,NA,TRBJ1-4,TRBV9,TGTGCCAGCAGCGTAAGCCAGGGAGGGGGAGAAAAACTGTTTTTT,CASSVSQGGGEKLFF
TRBD1,once,TRBJ2-1,TRBV7-6,TGTGCCAGCAGCTTACTGACAGGGGGGTTTGACTACAATGAGCAGTTCTTC,CASSLLTGGFDYNEQFF
NA,NA,TRBJ2-7,TRBV29-1,TGCAGCGTTGGGACAACTCCCTCTTCACAGTACTTC,CSVGTTPSSQYF
NA,once,TRBJ1-2,TRBV5-6,TGTGCCAGCAACGGACAGCTCCTCAACTATGGCTACACCTTC,CASNGQLLNYGYTF
TRBD2,NA,TRBJ2-7,TRBV5-1,TGCGCCAGCAGCTGGGAGGGCCGGTACGAGCAGTACTTC,CASSWEGRYEQYF
TRBD2,NA,TRBJ2-1,TRBV6-5,TGTGCCACTAGACTAGCGGGAGGATACAATGAGCAGTTCTTC,CATRLAGGYNEQFF
NA,NA,TRBJ2-2,TRBV25-1,TGTGCCAGCAGTGAATACGGGGTCGACCTGAACACCGGGGAGCTGTTTTTT,CASSEYGVDLNTGELFF
NA,NA,TRBJ1-2,TRBV5-1,TGCGCCAGCAGCTCCCATGGGGGGAACTATGGCTACACCTTC,CASSSHGGNYGYTF
NA,NA,TRBJ1-1,TRBV2,TGTGCCAGCAGTCAAAGAGAGATGAACACTGAAGCTTTCTTT,CASSQREMNTEAFF
TRBD1,NA,TRBJ2-5,TRBV9,TGTGCCAGCAGCGTAGACCCGGGACAGGGGGCACGGCCCCAGTACTTC,CASSVDPGQGARPQYF
TRBD2,NA,TRBJ2-3,TRBV11-2,TGTGCCAGCAGCTTAGGGGCGGGAGGGGCCACAGATACGCAGTATTTT,CASSLGAGGATDTQYF
NA,NA,TRBJ2-7,TRBV25-1,TGTGCCAGCAGTGGCCCCCTCGTTTCGCTTAGCGAGCAGTACTTC,CASSGPLVSLSEQYF
NA,NA,TRBJ1-5,TRBV2,TGTGCCAGCAGTGGGGGGGTGGGTCAGCCCCAGCATTTT,CASSGGVGQPQHF
TRBD1,NA,TRBJ1-5,TRBV5-6,TGTGCCAGCAGCTTGCTGGGACAGGGGATGGAGCCCCAGCATTTT,CASSLLGQGMEPQHF
TRBD2,NA,TRBJ2-1,TRBV7-8,TGTGCCAGCAGCTTAGTGCAAGGGACTAGCGGGAGGGGCTATGAGCAGTTCTTC,CASSLVQGTSGRGYEQFF
TRBD2,NA,TRBJ2-1,TRBV4-2,TGTGCCAGCAGCCCGTCCAGGGGTAGCGGGGTCAATGAGCAGTTCTTC,CASSPSRGSGVNEQFF
NA,NA,TRBJ1-1,TRBV9,TGTGCCAGCAGCCCTAGGGGGGCGGGGGAGACTGAAGCTTTCTTT,CASSPRGAGETEAFF
NA,NA,TRBJ2-1,TRBV5-1,TGCGCCAGCAGCGCGGGGCCTTATGACGGGGAGCAGTTCTTC,CASSAGPYDGEQFF
NA,once,TRBJ1-4,TRBV29-1,TGCAGCGTTGGGGTCGACAGTAATGAAAAACTGTTTTTT,CSVGVDSNEKLFF
NA,NA,TRBJ2-7,TRBV7-8,TGTGCCAGCAGCTTATTAGTGGGGCACTCCTACGAGCAGTACTTC,CASSLLVGHSYEQYF
TRBD1,NA,TRBJ1-3,TRBV30,TGTGCCTGGACTGGGGACAGTCCCGACTCTAACTCTGGAAACACCATATATTTT,CAWTGDSPDSNSGNTIYF
TRBD1,NA,TRBJ2-3,TRBV5-1,TGCGCCAGCAGCTCGGGACAGGAAATAGATACGCAGTATTTT,CASSSGQEIDTQYF